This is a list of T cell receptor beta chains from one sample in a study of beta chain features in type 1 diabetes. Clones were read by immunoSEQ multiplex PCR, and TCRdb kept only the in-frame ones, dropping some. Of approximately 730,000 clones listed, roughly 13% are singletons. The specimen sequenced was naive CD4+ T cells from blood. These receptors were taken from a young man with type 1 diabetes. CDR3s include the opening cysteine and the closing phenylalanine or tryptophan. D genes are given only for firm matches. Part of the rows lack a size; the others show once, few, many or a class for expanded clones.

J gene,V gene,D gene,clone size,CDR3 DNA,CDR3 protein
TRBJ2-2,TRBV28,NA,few,TGTGCCAGCAGTTCCCCCCGAGCGGTAGGGGAGCTGTTTTTT,CASSSPRAVGELFF
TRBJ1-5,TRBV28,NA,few,TGTGCCAGCAGGCCTTCGAGTAGGGGCAATCAGCCCCAGCATTTT,CASRPSSRGNQPQHF
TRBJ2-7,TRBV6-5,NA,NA,TGTGCCAGCAGGACGGACTACGAGCAGTACTTC,CASRTDYEQYF
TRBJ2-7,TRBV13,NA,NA,TGTGCCAGCAGCTTCCGGACGGTAACCTACGAGCAGTACTTC,CASSFRTVTYEQYF
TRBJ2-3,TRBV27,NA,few,TGTGCCAGCAGTTTTGAAGGGGATACGCAGTATTTT,CASSFEGDTQYF
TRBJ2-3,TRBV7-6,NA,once,TGTGCCAGCAGCTTAGAACCTCTAGCTCTCCGGAATACGCAGTATTTT,CASSLEPLALRNTQYF
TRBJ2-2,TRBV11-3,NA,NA,TGTGCCAGCAGCTTTGGGCAGGGAATCACCGGGGAGCTGTTTTTT,CASSFGQGITGELFF
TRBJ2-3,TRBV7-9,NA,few,TGTGCCAGCAGCTTGAGGTCCCGAGCGGATACGCAGTATTTT,CASSLRSRADTQYF
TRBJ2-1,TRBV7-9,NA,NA,TGTGCCAGCAGCTTAGCTGGTGACTCGAGCTCCTACAATGAGCAGTTCTTC,CASSLAGDSSSYNEQFF
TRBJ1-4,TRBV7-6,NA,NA,TGTGCCAGCAGCTTAAGCCCTCGACAGACAACTAATGAAAAACTGTTTTTT,CASSLSPRQTTNEKLFF
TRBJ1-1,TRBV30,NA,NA,TGTGCCTGGAGTAAGGATACTGAAGCTTTCTTT,CAWSKDTEAFF
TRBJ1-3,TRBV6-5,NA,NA,TGTGCCAGCAGACAGGGATTCTCTGGAAACACCATATATTTT,CASRQGFSGNTIYF
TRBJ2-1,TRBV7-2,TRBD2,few,TGTGCCAGCAGCGTAGGCGGGGGGGCCTACAATGAGCAGTTCTTC,CASSVGGGAYNEQFF
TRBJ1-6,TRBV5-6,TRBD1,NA,TGTGCCAGCAGCTCCCGGGACAGGGATTCACCCCTCCACTTT,CASSSRDRDSPLHF
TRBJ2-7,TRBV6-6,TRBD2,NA,TGTGCCAGCAGGACTAGCGGGGGGACCTACGAGCAGTACTTC,CASRTSGGTYEQYF
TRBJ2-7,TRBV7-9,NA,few,TGTGCCAGCAGCCAAAAACAGGGCCCAGCGTACTTC,CASSQKQGPAYF
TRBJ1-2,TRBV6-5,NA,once,TGTGCCAGCAGTTACCATGTCAACGACGGCTATGGCTACACCTTC,CASSYHVNDGYGYTF
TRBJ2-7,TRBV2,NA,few,TGTGCCAGCACTCCGTCGAGCAACGAGCAGTACTTC,CASTPSSNEQYF
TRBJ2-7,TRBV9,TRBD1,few,TGTGCCAGCAGCAGCCGGGACAGGGACGGGCAGTACTTC,CASSSRDRDGQYF
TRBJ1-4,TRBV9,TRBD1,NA,TGTGCCAGCAGCGCCAGGGGGGAAAAACTGTTTTTT,CASSARGEKLFF
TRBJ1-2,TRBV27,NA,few,TGTGCCAGCAGCTCCCGGGACCTCTATGGCTACACCTTC,CASSSRDLYGYTF
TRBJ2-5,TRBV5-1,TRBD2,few,TGCGCCAGCACCATACTAGCGGGGGAAGAGACCCAGTACTTC,CASTILAGEETQYF
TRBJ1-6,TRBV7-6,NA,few,TGTGCCAGCAGCTTCAATGTCCCCCTCAATAATTCACCCCTCCACTTT,CASSFNVPLNNSPLHF
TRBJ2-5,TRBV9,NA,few,TGTGCCAGCAGCGTAGTACGGGGTGAGACCCAGTACTTC,CASSVVRGETQYF
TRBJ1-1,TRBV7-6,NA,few,TGTGCCAGCAGCTCGTCGGCTGAAGCTTTCTTT,CASSSSAEAFF
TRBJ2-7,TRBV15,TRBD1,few,TGTGCCACCAGCCGAGGGACAGCCTCCTACGAGCAGTACTTC,CATSRGTASYEQYF
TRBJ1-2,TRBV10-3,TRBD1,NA,TGTGCCATCAGTGAGCTCAGGGGGGGATATGGCTACACCTTC,CAISELRGGYGYTF
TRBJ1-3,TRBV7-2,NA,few,TGTGCCAGCAGCTCCCCGGGGGTTCTCGGAAACACCATATATTTT,CASSSPGVLGNTIYF
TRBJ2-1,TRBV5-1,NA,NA,TGCGCCAGCAGCTTGGAGGGGAATGAGCAGTTCTTC,CASSLEGNEQFF
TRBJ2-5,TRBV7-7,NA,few,TGTGCCAGCAGCTTAGAGAACCAAGAGACCCAGTACTTC,CASSLENQETQYF
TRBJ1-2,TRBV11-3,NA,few,TGTGCCAGCAGCTTTGCCTCTAGCTTCTGCACCTTC,CASSFASSFCTF
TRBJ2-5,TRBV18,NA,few,TGTGCCAGCTCACCGATGGACTTACAAGAGACCCAGTACTTC,CASSPMDLQETQYF
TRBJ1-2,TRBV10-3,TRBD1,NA,TGTGCCATCCTGGGGGGACAGGAGCGCCTAAACTATGGCTACACCTTC,CAILGGQERLNYGYTF
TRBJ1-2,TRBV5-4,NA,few,TGTGCCAGCAGCTTGAACGGCTTCTATGGCTACACCTTC,CASSLNGFYGYTF
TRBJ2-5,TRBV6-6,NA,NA,TGTGCCAGCAGTTACCCACAGGATCGTGGGCGGGAGACCCAGTACTTC,CASSYPQDRGRETQYF
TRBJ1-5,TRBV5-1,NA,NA,TGCGCCAGCAGCTTGGGGCCTCAGAGCGATCAGCCCCAGCATTTT,CASSLGPQSDQPQHF
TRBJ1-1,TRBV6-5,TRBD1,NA,TGTGCCAGCCGAAGGGGGCCCACTGAAGCTTTCTTT,CASRRGPTEAFF
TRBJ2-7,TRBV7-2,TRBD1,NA,TGTGCCAGCAGCTACCTGACAGGGGGCGCGTACGAGCAGTACTTC,CASSYLTGGAYEQYF
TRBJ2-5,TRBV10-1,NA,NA,TGCGCCAGCAGTGAGTCGGGACGGACCCAGTACTTC,CASSESGRTQYF
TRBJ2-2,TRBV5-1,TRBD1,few,TGCGCCAGCAGCTTACAGGGGAGCACCGGGGAGCTGTTTTTT,CASSLQGSTGELFF
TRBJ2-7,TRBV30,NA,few,TGTGCCTGGAGTGCCACCTACTACGAGCAGTACTTC,CAWSATYYEQYF
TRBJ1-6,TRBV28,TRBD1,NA,TGTGCCAGCAGTTTGTTGGACAGGGAGTCTTCACCCCTCCACTTT,CASSLLDRESSPLHF
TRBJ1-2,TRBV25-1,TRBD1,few,TGTGCCAGCAGTGAGGTGGGACAGGGGGGTTTCTATGGCTACACCTTC,CASSEVGQGGFYGYTF
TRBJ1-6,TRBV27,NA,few,TGTGCCAGCAGTTTAAAGGCCAGGGGTGAATCACCCCTCCACTTT,CASSLKARGESPLHF
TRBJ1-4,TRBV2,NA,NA,TGTGCCAGCACCGGCCAAAGAAAACTGTTTTTT,CASTGQRKLFF
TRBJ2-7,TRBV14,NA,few,TGTGCCAGCAGCCCATGGACCAACTACGAGCAGTACTTC,CASSPWTNYEQYF
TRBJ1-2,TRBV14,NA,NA,TGTGCCAGCAGCCCAGGCCTGGGGTATGGCTACACCTTC,CASSPGLGYGYTF
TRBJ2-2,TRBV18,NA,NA,TGTGCCAGCTCACGTGGGGACTTTGACGGCACCGGGGAGCTGTTTTTT,CASSRGDFDGTGELFF
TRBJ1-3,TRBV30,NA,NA,TGTGCCTGGGAGACAGGAGCCTTCCCTGGAAACACCATATATTTT,CAWETGAFPGNTIYF
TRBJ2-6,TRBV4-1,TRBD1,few,TGCGCCAGCAGCCTCCAGGGGGCGGGGGCCAACGTCCTGACTTTC,CASSLQGAGANVLTF
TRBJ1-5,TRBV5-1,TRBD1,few,TGCGCCAGCAGCACGGGACAGCTCAATCAGCCCCAGCATTTT,CASSTGQLNQPQHF
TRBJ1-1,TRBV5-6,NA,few,TGTGCCAGCAGCTTTAATGTGAACACTGAAGCTTTCTTT,CASSFNVNTEAFF
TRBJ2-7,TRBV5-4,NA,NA,TGTGCCAGCAGCTTGACCTCGGGCAGCTACGAGCAGTACTTC,CASSLTSGSYEQYF
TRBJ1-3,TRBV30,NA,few,TGTGCCTGGACTCTGAATCACGGGGACACCATATATTTT,CAWTLNHGDTIYF
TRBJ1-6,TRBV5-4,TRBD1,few,TGTGCCAGCAGCTTTGGGACAGCCGCCTATAATTCACCCCTCCACTTT,CASSFGTAAYNSPLHF